Listed below are T cell receptor beta chains from one sample, sequenced in a study of neurological immune-mediated disorders. TCRdb used MiXCR to reprocess the 5' RACE reads, holding one entry per CDR3 protein. The sample has tens of thousands of distinct CDR3 sequences; 3.5% to 4.5% are singletons. The sequenced sample was PBMCs. These receptors came from a man aged 45 to 65 with multiple sclerosis. Both conserved end residues are part of each CDR3. D genes are given only for firm matches. Rows give clone size only sometimes, using once, few, many, or a class for an expanded clone.

>16|TRBJ2-5|TRBV5-1|.|many
TGCGCCAGCAGCCCGGGGTTTTCTCCTTACCAAGAGACCCAGTACTTC
CASSPGFSPYQETQYF
>12|TRBJ2-5|TRBV10-3|.|many
TGTGCCATCAAGGAGACGGGAGAGACCCAGTACTTC
CAIKETGETQYF
>14|TRBJ1-2|TRBV5-6|.|many
TGTGCCAGCAGCTTGAACCCGACAAGCGATGGCTACACCTTC
CASSLNPTSDGYTF
>13|TRBJ2-7|TRBV6-2/TRBV6-3|TRBD1|.
TGTGCCAGGCCGGGACAGGGTGACCTAGAGCAGTACTTC
CARPGQGDLEQYF
>16|TRBJ2-1|TRBV20-1|.|many
TGCAGTGCTAGAGGATGGGGTCAGGGACTCGACAATGAGCAGTTCTTC
CSARGWGQGLDNEQFF
>18|TRBJ2-1|TRBV3-1|TRBD1|many
TGTGCCAGCAGCCAAGATCCAGTAGAAGGGGGCGACTACAATGAGCAGTTCTTC
CASSQDPVEGGDYNEQFF
>15|TRBJ2-4|TRBV20-1|.|many
TGCAGTGCTAGAGATTCGGGGTTGGCCAAAAACATTCAGTACTTC
CSARDSGLAKNIQYF
>15|TRBJ2-6|TRBV6-6|.|few
TGTGCCAGCAGTTGGTTGACCTCTGGGGCCAACGTCCTGACTTTC
CASSWLTSGANVLTF
>14|TRBJ2-6|TRBV3-1|.|many
TGTGCCAGCAGCTCAGCGGGTGGGGCCAACGTCCTGACTTTC
CASSSAGGANVLTF
>16|TRBJ2-3|TRBV4-2|TRBD2|many
TGTGCCAGCAGCTTAACACCGGGAGGGAGCACAGATACGCAGTATTTT
CASSLTPGGSTDTQYF
>13|TRBJ2-1|TRBV20-1|TRBD2|many
TGCAGTGCTAAAGGACTAGCGGGGAATGAGCAGTTCTTC
CSAKGLAGNEQFF
>13|TRBJ1-2|TRBV7-9|.|many
TGTGCCAGCAGCTCCGGCCCTAACTATGGCTACACCTTC
CASSSGPNYGYTF
>11|TRBJ1-1|TRBV20-1|.|many
TGCAGTGCTTATTTCGGGGCGTTGGCTTTCTTT
CSAYFGALAFF
>12|TRBJ2-2|TRBV5-1|.|many
TGCGCCAGCAGCTTGTCAACCGGGGAGCTGTTTTTT
CASSLSTGELFF
>12|TRBJ1-3|TRBV29-1|.|many
TGCAGCGTTTCGATACTTGGAAACACCATATATTTT
CSVSILGNTIYF
>16|TRBJ2-1|TRBV5-1|TRBD1|many
TGCGCCAGCAGCATCGGGACAGGGTCCTCCTACAATGAGCAGTTCTTC
CASSIGTGSSYNEQFF
>11|TRBJ2-2|TRBV10-1|.|many
TGCGCCAGCAGGAACACCGGGGAGCTGTTTTTT
CASRNTGELFF
>15|TRBJ2-5|TRBV20-1|.|many
TGCAGTGCTAGTAATTTGGGCTGGGGCTTGGAGACCCAGTACTTC
CSASNLGWGLETQYF